The source of this TCR beta chain is a study of a mutant IDH1 vaccine in newly diagnosed glioma. For the study at large: Most patients had radiochemotherapy with temozolomide before enrollment; others had one alone. General study points: Pseudoprogression seemed unlinked to shifts in top peripheral T cell clonotypes.

Here immunoSEQ multiplex PCR was the method, and the copy in TCRdb shows in-frame clones only, minus some. Among 92,000 or so clones listed, about 80% were seen once. CDR3 size: 14 residues. Per the germline V gene, CDR1 is SNHLY and CDR2 is FYNNEI. V dropped 1 base and J dropped 5 bases, with 8 bases sitting between them. A few counts support this clone. What it binds is unknown. As to time point: baseline, week 1 (first vaccination visit). The treatment denotes: pre-vaccination baseline after standard-of-care therapy. The donors had new WHO grade 3 or 4 astrocytomas; these were IDH1-mutant and ATRX-lost.

The source of this sequence is a man aged 40-50 years with glioma. Some clones in this sample may be carry-over from other donors' samples. This chain links TRBV2 with TRBJ2-2; D is unresolved. Sequencing used PBMCs, obtained from a glioma patient treated with radiotherapy, temozolomide or both. In nucleotides, the CDR3 is TGTGCCAGCAGTGAAGGGTTTCTAACCGGGGAGCTGTTTTTT. This sequence encodes CASSEGFLTGELFF.